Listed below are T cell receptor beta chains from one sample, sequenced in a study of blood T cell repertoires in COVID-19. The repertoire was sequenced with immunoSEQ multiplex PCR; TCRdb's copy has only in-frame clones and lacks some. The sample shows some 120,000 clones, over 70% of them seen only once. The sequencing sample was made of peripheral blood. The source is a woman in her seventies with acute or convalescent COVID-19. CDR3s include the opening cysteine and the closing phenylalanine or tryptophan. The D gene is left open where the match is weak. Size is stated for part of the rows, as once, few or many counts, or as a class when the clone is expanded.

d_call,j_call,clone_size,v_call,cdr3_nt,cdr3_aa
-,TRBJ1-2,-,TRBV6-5,TGTGCCAGCAGCTTTTCCGGCAGGGCACACTATGGCTACACCTTC,CASSFSGRAHYGYTF
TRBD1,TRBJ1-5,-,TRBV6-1,TGTGCCAGCAGTGAATTTGGGACAGGATCGGGCTATCAGCCCCAGCATTTT,CASSEFGTGSGYQPQHF
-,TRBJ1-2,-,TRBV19,TGTGCCAGTAGCCCGGGTCTAGCTAACTATGGCTACACCTTC,CASSPGLANYGYTF
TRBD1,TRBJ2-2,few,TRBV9,TGTGCCAGCAGCGTAGGGCCAGGGGGGAACACCGGGGAGCTGTTTTTT,CASSVGPGGNTGELFF
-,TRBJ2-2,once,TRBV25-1,TGTGCCAGCAGTGAATGGGGCAGGGCAGACACCGGGGAGCTGTTTTTT,CASSEWGRADTGELFF
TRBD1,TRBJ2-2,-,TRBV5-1,TGCGCCAGCAGCGGAGGACAGGGGGAGATGGGGGAGCTGTTTTTT,CASSGGQGEMGELFF
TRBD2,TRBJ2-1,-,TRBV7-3,TGTGCCAGCAGCCGAACCCAGGGTAGCGGGAGCTCCTACAATGAGCAGTTCTTC,CASSRTQGSGSSYNEQFF
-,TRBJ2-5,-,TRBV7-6,TGTGCCAGCAGCTTAGCGATGGGGGGCCAAGAGACCCAGTACTTC,CASSLAMGGQETQYF
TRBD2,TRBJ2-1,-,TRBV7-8,TGTGCCAGCAGACTCCGCCCGGGACTAGCGGGAGACAATGAGCAGTTCTTC,CASRLRPGLAGDNEQFF
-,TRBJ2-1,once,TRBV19,TGTGCCAGTACCGTGGGTAGCGGAACCCACAATGAGCAGTTCTTC,CASTVGSGTHNEQFF
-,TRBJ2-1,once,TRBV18,TGTGCCAGCTCACTAAAAAATGAGCAGTTCTTC,CASSLKNEQFF
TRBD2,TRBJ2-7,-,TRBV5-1,TGCGCCAGCAGCTTGTTAGGTGGGGGGACTAGCGTTCAGGAGCAGTACTTC,CASSLLGGGTSVQEQYF
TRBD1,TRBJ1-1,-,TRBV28,TGTGCCAGCGGGTACAGGGGGGACACTGAAGCTTTCTTT,CASGYRGDTEAFF
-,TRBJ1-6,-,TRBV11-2,TGTGCCAGCAGCTTACTGGGCGAGTCACCCCTCCACTTT,CASSLLGESPLHF
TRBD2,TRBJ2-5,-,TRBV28,TGTGCCAGCAGTACACTAGCGGGACCCAGGGAGACCCAGTACTTC,CASSTLAGPRETQYF
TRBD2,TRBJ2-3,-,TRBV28,TGTGCCAGCAGTTTAGGCGCGGGAGCCACAGATACGCAGTATTTT,CASSLGAGATDTQYF
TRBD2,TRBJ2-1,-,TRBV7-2,TGTGCCAGCAGTATACAACGGACTAGCGGAACCTACAATGAGCAGTTCTTC,CASSIQRTSGTYNEQFF